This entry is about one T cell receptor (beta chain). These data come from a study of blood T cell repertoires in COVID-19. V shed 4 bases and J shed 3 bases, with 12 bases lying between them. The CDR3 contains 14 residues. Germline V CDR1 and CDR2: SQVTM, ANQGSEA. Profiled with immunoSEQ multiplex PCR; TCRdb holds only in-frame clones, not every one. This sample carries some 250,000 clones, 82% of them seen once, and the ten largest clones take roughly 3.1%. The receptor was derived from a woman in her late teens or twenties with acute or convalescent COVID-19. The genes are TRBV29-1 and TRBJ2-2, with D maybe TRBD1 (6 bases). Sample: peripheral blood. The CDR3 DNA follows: TGCAGCGTTGTACCACAGGGTTACACCGGGGAGCTGTTTTTT. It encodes CSVVPQGYTGELFF.